The T cell receptor beta chain under discussion was sequenced for a study of glioma-infiltrating T cells after dendritic cell vaccination. The sample holds one count of this clone. All glioblastoma patients lacked an isocitrate dehydrogenase mutation. Using immunoSEQ multiplex PCR, the repertoire was profiled, and TCRdb retains in-frame clones only, with some absent. The sample yields 80,000 to 100,000 clones, roughly three quarters seen once. The V gene's germline CDR1 is SNHLY and CDR2 FYNNEI. This CDR3 has 15 amino acids. J lost 0 bases, V lost 11 bases, and 11 bases had no gene match. Sequenced material: blood, taken before dendritic cell vaccination. The sequence was obtained from a human donor with glioblastoma. This rearrangement joins TRBV2 to TRBJ2-3; 7 positions match TRBD2. Written as DNA, the CDR3 is TGTGCCGGCTCAGCTAGCGGATCTAGCACAGATACGCAGTATTTT. Translation: CAGSASGSSTDTQYF.